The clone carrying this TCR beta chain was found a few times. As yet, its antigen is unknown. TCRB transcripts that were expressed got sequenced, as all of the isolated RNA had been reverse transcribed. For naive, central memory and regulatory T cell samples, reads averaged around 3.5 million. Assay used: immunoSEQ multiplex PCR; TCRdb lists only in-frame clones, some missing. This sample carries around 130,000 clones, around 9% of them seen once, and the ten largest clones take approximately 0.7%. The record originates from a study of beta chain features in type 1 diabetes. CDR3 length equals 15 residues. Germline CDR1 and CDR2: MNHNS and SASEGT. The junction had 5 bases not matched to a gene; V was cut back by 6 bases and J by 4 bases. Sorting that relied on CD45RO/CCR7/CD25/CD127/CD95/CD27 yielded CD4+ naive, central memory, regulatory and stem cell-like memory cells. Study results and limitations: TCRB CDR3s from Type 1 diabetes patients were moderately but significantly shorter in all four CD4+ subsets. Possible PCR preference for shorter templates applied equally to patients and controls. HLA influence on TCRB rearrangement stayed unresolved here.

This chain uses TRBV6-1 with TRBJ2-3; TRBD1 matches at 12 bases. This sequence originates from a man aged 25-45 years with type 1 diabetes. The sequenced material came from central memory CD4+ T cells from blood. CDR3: CASRGWDRGPDTQYF. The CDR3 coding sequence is TGTGCCAGCAGAGGATGGGACAGGGGGCCAGATACGCAGTATTTT.